Sequencing of this TCR beta chain was carried out in a study of CXCR3-negative and CXCR3-positive naive CD8 T cells. The CDR3 length is 13 residues. The germline V gene encodes CDR1 SGHVS and CDR2 FNYEAQ. All TRB cDNA libraries came from 5' RACE performed with UMI labels. TCRdb reprocessed the 5' RACE reads and reports one entry per CDR3 protein, with no DNA. This sample contains roughly 50,000 distinct CDR3 sequences. Concerning this clonotype: The antigen is unknown.

Study-level results: Naive cells that were CXCR3-positive had more hydrophobic TRB CDR3s (compared with CXCR3-negative naive cells).

Sequencing was carried out using naive CXCR3+ CD8+ T cells from blood. Subset of the sample: CD45RO-CCR7+CD27+CD95- naive CD8+ T cells expressing CXCR3 (TNR3+). This clonotype originated in a human donor in good health. Some clones in this sample may be carry-over from other donors' samples. The chain joins TRBV7-6 to TRBJ1-1. Here the CDR3 reads CASSPQTGLEAFF.